What follows are 32 T cell receptor beta chains derived from one specimen sequenced in a study of shared clonotypes between healthy human individuals. Naive CD8 cells comprised CD45RO-negative, CCR7-positively selected cells, excluding terminally differentiated effector memory CD45RA+ cells. Measured with immunoSEQ multiplex PCR; TCRdb has only the in-frame clones, and not every one. The sample includes around 600,000 clones, roughly 98% of them seen just once. Material for sequencing was naive CD8+ T cells sorted from blood. Every receptor here comes from a man aged 25 to 45 in good health.

V and J are TRBV7-2 and TRBJ2-7, with D unclear. CDR1 and CDR2 from the germline V gene are SGHTA and FQGNSA. CDR3 length: 14 amino acids. V was clipped by 5 bases and J by 0 bases, with 11 bases between them. CDR3 DNA sequence: TGTGCCAGCAGCCCCTTCTTGAGCTCCTACGAGCAGTACTTC. Residues: CASSPFLSSYEQYF. Full variable domain (remainder filled in from reference TRBV7-2 and TRBJ2-7): GAGVSQSPSNKVTEKGKDVELRCDPISGHTALYWYRQSLGQGLEFLIYFQGNSAPDKSGLPSDRFSAERTGGSVSTLTIQRTQQEDSAVYLCASSPFLSSYEQYFGPGTRLTVT.

This clone was seen only once. The chain employs TRBV7-6 and TRBJ2-3, with D maybe TRBD2 (5 bases). Germline V CDR1 and CDR2: SGHVS, FNYEAQ. V lost 5 bases, J lost 0 bases, and 9 bases lay in between. This CDR3 is built from 14 residues. CDR3 amino acids: CASSPRGSTDTQYF. Written as DNA, the CDR3 is TGTGCCAGCAGCCCACGGGGTAGCACAGATACGCAGTATTTT.

The genes are TRBV10-1 and TRBJ2-7; D gene ambiguous. The V gene's germline CDR1 is WNHNN and CDR2 SYGVQD (reference sequence). The CDR3 is 13 residues long. The V end was cut by 6 bases, the J end by 7 bases, with 16 bases between. The CDR3, as DNA: TGCGCCAGCAGCAGTACATCCTTGGGGGAGCAGTACTTC. Protein: CASSSTSLGEQYF.

The CDR3 coding sequence is TGTGCCAGCAGTCTCGACAGGGATTGGGCTGGAGCTTTCTTT. It translates to CASSLDRDWAGAFF. The chain carries TRBV27 and TRBJ1-1; 7 bases are shared with TRBD1. CDR3 length equals 14 residues. V lost 5 bases, J lost 10 bases, and 13 bases stayed unmatched. From germline, CDR1 is MNHEY and CDR2 SMNVEV (reference sequence).

The gene calls are TRBV7-8 and TRBJ2-2; D not certain. Per germline, CDR1 SGHVS and CDR2 FQNEAQ. V dropped 3 bases and J dropped 6 bases, with 20 bases sitting between them. There are 17 residues in the CDR3. The CDR3 protein is CASSFLLLELRAGELFF. The CDR3 bases are TGTGCCAGCAGCTTTCTCTTATTGGAGCTTAGGGCCGGGGAGCTGTTTTTT.

The CDR3 region has the DNA TGTGCCAGCGGGCGTAGCTCCTACGAGCAGTACTTC. The encoded protein is CASGRSSYEQYF. The V call is TRBV6-5, the J call TRBJ2-7; no clear D. The CDR3 length is 12 residues. The germline V gene has CDR1 MNHEY and CDR2 SVGAGI. Trimming pared 8 bases from V and 0 bases from J, leaving 8 bases between.

Worth noting for this clone: Other DNA sequences in this sample translate to the same CDR3. The J gene is TRBJ2-7, the V gene TRBV7-9; D uncertain. Germline assignment: CDR1 SEHNR and CDR2 FQNEAQ (reference sequence). The V gene lost 4 bases and the J gene lost 2 bases, with 6 bases spanning the gap. The CDR3 has 12 amino acids. CDR3 nucleotide sequence: TGTGCCAGCAGCTCCCGACCCTACGAGCAGTACTTC. Protein: CASSSRPYEQYF.

The V and J genes are TRBV5-1 and TRBJ2-1, with D uncertain. The CDR3 is 13 amino acids. Trimming removed 1 base at V and 7 bases at J, with 9 bases between. CDR1 and CDR2 (germline): SGHRS, YFSETQ. The CDR3 DNA is TGCGCCAGCAGCTTGCTGGTGGGGAATGAGCAGTTCTTC. Its translation is CASSLLVGNEQFF.

Turning to this clone: Other nucleotide sequences from this sample produce the same CDR3. V gene TRBV7-8 combines with J gene TRBJ2-7; D not certain. Deletions cut 1 base from V and 4 bases from J, with 5 bases between. The CDR3 totals 12 residues. From germline, CDR1 is SGHVS and CDR2 FQNEAQ. This CDR3 reads CASSLVSYEQYF. For the CDR3, the DNA is TGTGCCAGCAGCTTAGTTTCTTACGAGCAGTACTTC.

The chain links TRBV18 to TRBJ2-7; a possible D gene is TRBD2 (6 bases). Germline V CDR1 and CDR2: KGHSH, LQKENI. The CDR3 runs to 15 residues. The V end was cut by 3 bases, the J end by 0 bases, with 12 bases between. The CDR3, as DNA: TGTGCCAGCTCACCCGGGGACTTTCTCTCCTACGAGCAGTACTTC. Protein sequence: CASSPGDFLSYEQYF.

V gene TRBV28 combines with J gene TRBJ1-2; weak D call: TRBD1 (6 bases). V was pared by 2 bases and J by 2 bases, with 9 bases between. CDR1 MDHEN and CDR2 SYDVKM come from the germline V gene. The CDR3 contains 14 residues. This CDR3 reads CASSLAGANYGYTF. The CDR3 coding sequence is TGTGCCAGCAGTTTAGCGGGGGCCAACTATGGCTACACCTTC.

This chain uses TRBV2 with TRBJ2-7, with D possibly being TRBD1 (5 bases). The CDR3 contains 13 residues. Germline V gene data show CDR1 as SNHLY and CDR2 as FYNNEI. Trimming removed 10 bases from V and 0 bases from J, with 13 bases in between. The CDR3 coding sequence is TGTGCCATCAAAGCAGGGAACTCCTACGAGCAGTACTTC. It translates to CAIKAGNSYEQYF.

The V and J genes are TRBV28 and TRBJ1-2; TRBD1 matches 8 bases. CDR1 is MDHEN, CDR2 SYDVKM, per germline. Trimming cost V 4 bases and J 6 bases; bases outside gene matches: 16. The CDR3 is made up of 17 amino acids. CDR3 bases: TGTGCCAGCAGTTCCACGCTCTGGACAGGGACAATAAATGGCTACACCTTC. It encodes CASSSTLWTGTINGYTF.

In DNA, the CDR3 is TGCGCCAGCAGCCAAGGCGAGGGGTCCTACGAGCAGTACTTC. Translated, it gives CASSQGEGSYEQYF. V is TRBV4-3 and J is TRBJ2-7; D is tentatively TRBD1 or TRBD2 (5 bases each). This CDR3 is built from 14 residues. Germline CDR1 is LGHNA and CDR2 is YSLEER. Trimming removed 1 base at V and 1 base at J, with 8 bases between.

The V and J genes are TRBV5-6 and TRBJ1-5, with 9 bases identical to TRBD1. The CDR3 covers 14 residues. The V segment lost 4 bases and the J segment 8 bases; nucleotides outside the gene matches: 7. Germline CDR1 SGHDT, CDR2 YYEEEE. As DNA, the CDR3 is TGTGCCAGCAGCCAGGGACAGGGAAGGGAGCCCCAGCATTTT. Its protein product is CASSQGQGREPQHF.

The J gene is TRBJ2-2, the V gene TRBV7-6; D gene unclear. Deletions cut 3 bases from V and 3 bases from J, with 11 bases between. The germline CDR1 and CDR2 sequences are SGHVS and FNYEAQ. The length of the CDR3 is 15 residues. CDR3 DNA: TGTGCCAGCAGCTTCTCAAGACAAGACACCGGGGAGCTGTTTTTT. Translation gives CASSFSRQDTGELFF.

The V gene is TRBV7-2, the J gene TRBJ2-7; tentatively, D is TRBD2 (6 bases). Per the germline V gene, CDR1 is SGHTA and CDR2 is FQGNSA. There are 15 residues in the CDR3. Trimming pared 1 base from V and 2 bases from J, leaving 12 bases between. In DNA, the CDR3 is TGTGCCAGCAGCTTAGTGGCGGGGCCACCCTACGAGCAGTACTTC. Its translation: CASSLVAGPPYEQYF.

In its sample, this clone was seen a few times. This chain joins TRBV7-9 and TRBJ2-7; 9 bases map to TRBD2. V dropped 3 bases and J dropped 7; count of bases not matched to a gene: 7. CDR1 and CDR2 (germline): SEHNR, FQNEAQ (reference sequence). The CDR3 covers 14 residues. The chain's CDR3 is CASSFAGGPQEQYF. The CDR3 nucleotides read TGTGCCAGCAGCTTCGCGGGAGGGCCCCAGGAGCAGTACTTC.

The CDR3 nucleotides are TGCAGCGCTTTAGTCGAGCGGGGATCCTACGAGCAGTACTTC. This sequence encodes CSALVERGSYEQYF. The chain recombines TRBV29-1 with TRBJ2-7; 7 nucleotides agree with TRBD2. Unmatched junction bases numbered 10, after V lost 7 bases and J lost 1 base. This CDR3 has 14 amino acids. Per the germline V gene, CDR1 is SQVTM and CDR2 is ANQGSEA.

The gene calls are TRBV27 and TRBJ2-3; weak D call: TRBD1 (6 bases). The germline V gene encodes CDR1 MNHEY and CDR2 SMNVEV (reference sequence). The CDR3 length is 13 residues. V was pared by 1 base and J by 4 bases, with 6 bases between. Here the CDR3 reads CASSLWTADTQYF. DNA for the CDR3: TGTGCCAGCAGTTTATGGACAGCAGATACGCAGTATTTT.

V gene TRBV7-9 combines with J gene TRBJ2-7; D uncertain. Trimming left V 1 base short and J 2 bases short, with 6 bases between. Per germline, CDR1 SEHNR and CDR2 FQNEAQ (reference sequence). This CDR3 region has 13 residues. CDR3 protein: CASSLVRPYEQYF. In DNA form, the CDR3 reads TGTGCCAGCAGCTTAGTGCGGCCCTACGAGCAGTACTTC.

To note about this clone: This sample includes further DNA sequences coding for the same CDR3. The CDR3 here is CASSENQPQHF. The CDR3 bases are TGTGCCAGCAGTGAGAATCAGCCCCAGCATTTT. The chain has TRBV6-1 and TRBJ1-5; no reliable D call. The CDR3 spans 11 residues. Trimming removed 3 bases at V and 4 bases at J, with 1 base between. The V gene's germline CDR1 is MNHNS and CDR2 SASEGT.

The rearrangement links TRBV7-8 to TRBJ1-4, with a possible D match to TRBD1 (5 bases). The germline V and J ends were trimmed by 1 base and 0 bases, with 9 bases remaining between them. CDR1 and CDR2 (germline): SGHVS, FQNEAQ. This CDR3 comprises 16 residues. The chain's CDR3 is CASSLEAGPTNEKLFF. The DNA for the CDR3 is TGTGCCAGCAGCTTAGAGGCGGGGCCAACTAATGAAAAACTGTTTTTT.

This chain uses TRBV27 with TRBJ2-3; D is ambiguous. This CDR3 is built from 12 residues. V lost 4 bases, J lost 2 bases, and 4 bases lay in between. Germline V gives CDR1 MNHEY, CDR2 SMNVEV (reference sequence). The CDR3 loop is CASSSPTDTQYF. Here the CDR3 DNA reads TGTGCCAGCAGTTCCCCCACAGATACGCAGTATTTT.

The chain links TRBV28 to TRBJ2-7; TRBD1 matches 8 bases. Germline CDR1 MDHEN, CDR2 SYDVKM. The CDR3 is 14 residues long. V shed 6 bases, J shed 2 bases, and the junction held 6 bases outside the gene matches. The CDR3 region has the DNA TGTGCCAGCAGACCGGCGGACAGGGCCTACGAGCAGTACTTC. Amino acid sequence: CASRPADRAYEQYF.

V and J are TRBV28 and TRBJ1-5; D perhaps matches TRBD1 (5 bases). The germline V gene has CDR1 MDHEN and CDR2 SYDVKM. V lost 2 bases, J lost 15 bases, and 38 bases lay in between. This CDR3 is 20 amino acids long. DNA of the CDR3: TGTGCCAGCAGTTTACCCACAGGTTCTGGGGACCTCCCCCTCATCCCCGGCTTGCATTTT. Translating gives CASSLPTGSGDLPLIPGLHF.

J is TRBJ1-4 and V is TRBV29-1; TRBD1 might be the D (5 bases). V gave up 0 bases and J gave up 6 bases, with 11 bases separating them. Germline CDR1 SQVTM, CDR2 ANQGSEA. This CDR3 is 14 amino acids long. CDR3 sequence (DNA): TGCAGCGTTGAAGATCGGGGGTCATATGAAAAACTGTTTTTT. Protein product: CSVEDRGSYEKLFF.

CDR3 sequence: CASSPTGATYEQYF. For the CDR3, the DNA is TGTGCCAGCAGTCCGACAGGGGCGACCTACGAGCAGTACTTC. V usage is TRBV7-9 and J usage is TRBJ2-7, with 8 bases aligning to TRBD1. Germline V gene data show CDR1 as SEHNR and CDR2 as FQNEAQ (reference sequence). J gave up 2 bases and V 6 bases, and 6 bases lay outside the gene matches. This CDR3 has 14 amino acids.

The V and J genes are TRBV7-9 and TRBJ2-3; TRBD2 matches at 10 bases. V shed 8 bases, J shed 5 bases, and the junction held 10 bases outside the gene matches. Germline values: CDR1 SEHNR, CDR2 FQNEAQ (reference sequence). This CDR3 is 15 amino acids long. The CDR3 DNA reads as TGTGCCAGCGAGGGGAGCGGGAGGGCCATAGATACGCAGTATTTT. Protein sequence: CASEGSGRAIDTQYF.

The gene calls are TRBV28 and TRBJ1-5; TRBD1 matches 7 bases. V shed 5 bases and J 0 bases; nucleotides not matched to a gene: 13. Per the germline V gene, CDR1 is MDHEN and CDR2 is SYDVKM. This CDR3 is built from 18 residues. CDR3 coding DNA: TGTGCCAGCAGTCTTGGGACAGCGGGCCCAAATAGCAATCAGCCCCAGCATTTT. As protein: CASSLGTAGPNSNQPQHF.

Here the CDR3 DNA reads TGTGCCAGCAGTTTCCTGGGGGGGCACAATGAGCAGTTCTTC. Its protein is CASSFLGGHNEQFF. The V call is TRBV27, the J call TRBJ2-1, with a weak D call TRBD2 (7 bases). Trimming took off 3 bases at V and 5 bases at J, with 11 bases between the two ends. There are 14 residues in the CDR3. Looked up from germline, CDR1 is MNHEY and CDR2 is SMNVEV (reference sequence).

The J gene is TRBJ2-7, the V gene TRBV10-3, with a tentative D call TRBD1 (5 bases). CDR3 length: 13 residues. V lost 5 bases to trimming and J lost 2 bases, with 10 bases between them. In germline, CDR1 is ENHRY, CDR2 SYGVKD. The DNA of the CDR3 is TGTGCCATCAGTCAAGGGGCGACCTACGAGCAGTACTTC. Translation: CAISQGATYEQYF.